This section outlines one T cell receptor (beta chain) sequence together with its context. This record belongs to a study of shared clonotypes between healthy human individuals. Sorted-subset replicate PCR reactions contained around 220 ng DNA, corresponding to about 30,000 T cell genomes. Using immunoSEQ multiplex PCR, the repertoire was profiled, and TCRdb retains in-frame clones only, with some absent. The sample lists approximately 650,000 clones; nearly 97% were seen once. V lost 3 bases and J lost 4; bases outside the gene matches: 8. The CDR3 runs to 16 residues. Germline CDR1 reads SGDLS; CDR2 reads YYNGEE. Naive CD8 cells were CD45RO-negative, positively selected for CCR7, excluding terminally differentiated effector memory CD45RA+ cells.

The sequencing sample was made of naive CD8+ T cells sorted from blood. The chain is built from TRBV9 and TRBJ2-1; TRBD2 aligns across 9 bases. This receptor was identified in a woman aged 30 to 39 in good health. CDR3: CASSGERLAGYNEQFF. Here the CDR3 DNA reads TGTGCCAGCAGCGGGGAGCGGCTAGCGGGGTACAATGAGCAGTTCTTC.